Below, 8 T cell receptor beta chains from the same sample are listed, as sequenced in a study of blood T cell repertoires in COVID-19 (dated by TCRdb to the early 2020s). The library came from the immunoSEQ multiplex PCR assay. TCRdb stores this immuneACCESS table with in-frame sequences only. Part of the clones is absent; in the studies checked, under half of the shortfall reflects unresolved V genes, and no reason is known for the rest. In all, the sample holds hundreds of thousands of clones, and around 89% of those were seen once. The biggest ten clones account for less than 15% of the sample. Specimen: PBMCs or T cells enriched from blood (not recorded which). These receptors were taken from a man aged 30 to 45 who had been exposed to COVID-19.

The gene calls are TRBV2 and TRBJ1-3; 7 bases fit TRBD1. V trimming: 5 bases; J trimming: 4 bases; junction bases outside the gene matches: 8. Germline assignment: CDR1 SNHLY and CDR2 FYNNEI. This CDR3 spans 15 amino acids. CDR3 protein: CASSSGQVSGNTIYF. The CDR3 DNA reads TGTGCCAGCAGTTCAGGACAGGTCTCAGGAAACACCATATATTTT.

The V and J genes are TRBV19 and TRBJ2-1; tentatively, D is TRBD1 (6 bases). The CDR3 loop spans 15 amino acids. In germline, CDR1 is LNHDA, CDR2 SQIVND (reference sequence). V shed 5 bases and J shed 7 bases, with 18 bases lying between them. The CDR3 coding sequence is TGTGCCAGTAGTTCCCCAGGGGAAGGAGGTAATGAGCAGTTCTTC. This sequence encodes CASSSPGEGGNEQFF.

The V call is TRBV9, the J call TRBJ2-2; no definite D call. The CDR3 sequence is 14 residues long. Looked up from germline, CDR1 is SGDLS and CDR2 is YYNGEE. With 0 bases removed from V and 4 bases from J, the gap between germline ends came to 7 bases. CDR3: CASSVAGSTGELFF. CDR3 coding DNA: TGTGCCAGCAGCGTAGCAGGTAGCACCGGGGAGCTGTTTTTT.

The rearrangement joins TRBV4-3 to TRBJ1-2, with D hard to call. The CDR3 has 15 amino acids. Trimming took off 0 bases at V and 6 bases at J, with 14 bases between the two ends. Germline V gene sequence: CDR1 LGHNA, CDR2 YSLEER. The CDR3 spells CASSQDWEGRDGYTF. The CDR3 DNA reads as TGCGCCAGCAGCCAAGATTGGGAGGGTCGCGATGGCTACACCTTC.

This sequence joins TRBV5-1 and TRBJ2-5; no definite D call. V lost 4 bases and J 5 bases, leaving 9 bases between the germline ends. This CDR3 contains 12 residues. Germline V gene lookup returns CDR1 SGHRS and CDR2 YFSETQ. The CDR3 region has the DNA TGCGCCAGCAGCGAAACTCTGGAGACCCAGTACTTC. This sequence encodes CASSETLETQYF.

This clone turned up a few times. The chain recombines TRBV18 with TRBJ2-3; 10 positions match TRBD2. CDR1 is KGHSH, CDR2 LQKENI, per germline. The CDR3 totals 17 residues. The V segment lost 0 bases and the J segment 1 base; nucleotides outside the gene matches: 4. The CDR3 DNA is TGTGCCAGCTCACCACCTAGCGGGGGGTCTGGCACAGATACGCAGTATTTT. This encodes CASSPPSGGSGTDTQYF.

The chain combines TRBV11-2 with TRBJ2-1; tentatively, D is TRBD2 (5 bases). The CDR3 totals 15 residues. V was cut by 5 bases and J by 2 bases, with 13 bases left in between. Germline CDR1 reads SGHAT; CDR2 reads FQNNGV. The CDR3 sequence: CASSPTREPYNEQFF. The CDR3 coding sequence is TGTGCCAGCAGCCCCACGAGGGAACCCTACAATGAGCAGTTCTTC.

The gene calls are TRBV30 and TRBJ1-1; D uncertain. The ends were cut back, 0 bases at V and 8 bases at J, with 13 bases in the middle. The CDR3 is 13 amino acids. CDR1 is GTSNPN, CDR2 SVGIG, per germline (reference sequence). This chain's CDR3 is CAWSVRGDSEAFF. The CDR3 coding sequence is TGTGCCTGGAGTGTACGCGGTGACTCAGAAGCTTTCTTT.